This is a list of T cell receptor beta chains from one sample in a study of blood T cell repertoires in COVID-19. Libraries were prepared by immunoSEQ multiplex PCR; TCRdb keeps only in-frame clonotypes and omits some of them. The sample consists of 150,000 to 200,000 clones, 88% of them appearing once. The specimen sequenced was peripheral blood. Receptors originate from a man aged 35 to 55 with active or convalescent COVID-19. CDR3s include the opening cysteine and the closing phenylalanine or tryptophan. The order of the fields is J gene, V gene, clone size, CDR3 protein. Clone size is not always given. Where it is, it says once, few, many or a class for expanded clones.

>TRBJ1-4|TRBV21-1|NA
CASSKVREGWRFF
>TRBJ1-5|TRBV7-2|NA
CASSLDHTSGSFPGQPQHF
>TRBJ2-3|TRBV29-1|NA
CSIGSGLTDTQYF
>TRBJ1-1|TRBV19|once
CASSIGTGGNTEAFF
>TRBJ1-1|TRBV4-1|NA
CASSQGQGFTEAFF
>TRBJ1-3|TRBV7-9|NA
CASSFSTGGVNTIYF
>TRBJ2-7|TRBV5-1|NA
CASSLGGGGNEQYF
>TRBJ2-2|TRBV24-1|NA
CATSRDPANTGELFF
>TRBJ1-1|TRBV13|NA
CASRESPRGITEAFF
>TRBJ2-5|TRBV15|NA
CATSRDRGQETQYF
>TRBJ1-5|TRBV18|NA
CASSSTGGNNQPQHF
>TRBJ1-6|TRBV7-9|NA
CASSLNMQGRSYNSPLHF
>TRBJ1-1|TRBV28|NA
CASSSNLRGAFF
>TRBJ1-4|TRBV7-2|once
CASSPLSLTKNEKLFF
>TRBJ2-5|TRBV27|NA
CASSSRGAVSETQYF
>TRBJ2-2|TRBV4-2|few
CASSQELNGRGTGELFF
>TRBJ1-1|TRBV5-6|NA
CASSRGSNTEAFF
>TRBJ2-1|TRBV6-5|NA
CASSPGTNPYNEQFF
>TRBJ1-2|TRBV19|NA
CASVFSRAEGYTF
>TRBJ2-2|TRBV27|NA
CASSSTTGELFF
>TRBJ2-2|TRBV5-1|NA
CASSYGQFTGELFF
>TRBJ1-6|TRBV7-9|NA
CASSLAGQAQLPLHF
>TRBJ2-3|TRBV7-2|NA
CASRLPGDTDTQYF
>TRBJ2-3|TRBV27|few
CASSLSRDSYTDTQYF
>TRBJ2-3|TRBV28|NA
CASSVAGVDTQYF
>TRBJ2-1|TRBV28|NA
CASRRGTGTVLNEQFF
>TRBJ1-5|TRBV18|NA
CASSPGSNINQPQHF
>TRBJ1-6|TRBV3-1/TRBV3-2|many
CASSPRGQRNNSPLHF
>TRBJ2-5|TRBV11-3|NA
CASSSDSLGSETQYF
>TRBJ1-5|TRBV3-1/TRBV3-2|NA
CASSQDLRTGVNQPQHF
>TRBJ2-2|TRBV5-6|NA
CASSPIAGAGGELFF
>TRBJ1-1|TRBV6-5|NA
CASSLGQGHTEAFF
>TRBJ2-7|TRBV5-1|NA
CASSWDAGGGIEQYF
>TRBJ2-5|TRBV6-2/TRBV6-3|NA
CASSYGGDRNQETQYF
>TRBJ2-7|TRBV6-5|once
CASRARDRSYEQYF
>TRBJ2-6|TRBV29-1|NA
CSVDISSGANILTF
>TRBJ1-2|TRBV30|NA
CAWRIFLQGNGYTF
>TRBJ2-1|TRBV24-1|NA
CATSDFLGLSNEQFF
>TRBJ1-5|TRBV18|NA
CASSPRDRAQGQPQHF
>TRBJ2-3|TRBV6-5|NA
CASKRGQGGTDTQYF
>TRBJ2-7|TRBV6-5|NA
CASSYSTGGAFYEQYF
>TRBJ1-2|TRBV19|NA
CASSTGDAPNYGYTF
>TRBJ2-5|TRBV6-5|NA
CASTSSGGETQYF
>TRBJ2-3|TRBV28|NA
CASRLPGLANTQYF
>TRBJ2-7|TRBV27|NA
CASSLLNLAGSYEQYF
>TRBJ2-5|TRBV6-2/TRBV6-3|NA
CASSGGKETQYF
>TRBJ2-1|TRBV7-8|NA
CASSLALAARSYNEQFF
>TRBJ1-2|TRBV5-4|NA
CASSAGTENYGYTF
>TRBJ1-3|TRBV7-2|few
CASSPLREGSIYF
>TRBJ1-2|TRBV6-5|NA
CASSANRGGSYGYTF
>TRBJ1-5|TRBV28|NA
CASRDTGGNSNQPQHF
>TRBJ2-7|TRBV7-9|NA
CASSFRLQGEQYF
>TRBJ2-1|TRBV19|NA
CASRPGLLPLRTYNEQFF
>TRBJ1-2|TRBV9|NA
CASSVPSGQGLWRGYTF
>TRBJ1-1|TRBV7-8|NA
CASSLTNRQSMNTEAFF
>TRBJ1-3|TRBV19|NA
CASSEGNTIYF
>TRBJ2-2|TRBV6-5|NA
CASSRSVFGELFF
>TRBJ2-3|TRBV4-2|NA
CASSQGPLDTQYF
>TRBJ2-2|TRBV24-1|NA
CATSDFRTGGLVTGELFF
>TRBJ1-2|TRBV7-9|NA
CASSQTHPRQGVYYGYTF